This T cell receptor (beta chain) was identified in a study of technical replicates of blood from a few donors. The V gene end was trimmed by 1 base and the J gene end by 8 bases; junction bases not matched to a gene: 7. The CDR3 runs to 15 residues. Germline V gene sequence: CDR1 SSHAT, CDR2 FNYEAQ (reference sequence). Clones were read by immunoSEQ multiplex PCR, and TCRdb kept only the in-frame ones, dropping some. Seen here are 55,000 to 80,000 clones, about 90% observed once, and the top ten hold 0.35% to 0.45%. The chain combines TRBV7-7 with TRBJ1-4, with 7 bases aligning to TRBD1. The TCR originated in a human donor in good health. Sequencing was performed on T cells isolated from PBMCs. The CDR3 loop is CASSLGQGLREKLFF. In DNA form, the CDR3 reads TGTGCCAGCAGCTTAGGACAGGGCCTTCGGGAAAAACTGTTTTTT. The full variable domain, completed using reference TRBV7-7 and TRBJ1-4, is GAGVSQSPRYKVTKRGQDVTLRCDPISSHATLYWYQQALGQGPEFLTYFNYEAQPDKSGLPSDRFSAERPEGSISTLTIQRTEQRDSAMYRCASSLGQGLREKLFFGSGTQLSVL.